This paragraph covers one T cell receptor (beta chain) sequence. This sample is drawn from a study of OX40 agonist ivuxolimab in advanced cancers. Germline-derived CDR1 and CDR2 are MDHEN and SYDVKM. V was clipped by 3 bases and J by 3 bases; unmatched bases: 3. The length of the CDR3 is 14 residues. At cycle 4 day 1, cycle 7 day 1, and baseline, blood was sampled. TCRdb's copy holds only in-frame clones and misses some; the assay was immunoSEQ multiplex PCR. The sample records about 50,000 clones, about 92% being singletons. The rearrangement uses TRBV28 and TRBJ1-1; 8 positions agree with TRBD1. This TCR came from an adult with an advanced solid tumor such as melanoma, head and neck, liver or kidney cancer. This material consisted of CD4+ or CD8+ T cells sorted from blood, taken in a trial of the OX40 agonist ivuxolimab. CDR3 region: CASSFGRGHTEAFF. The CDR3 DNA sequence: TGTGCCAGCAGTTTTGGCAGGGGGCACACTGAAGCTTTCTTT.